A selection of T cell receptor beta chains follows, all from one sample in a study of cytomegalovirus exposure and HLA in healthy donors. Assay: immunoSEQ multiplex PCR; the TCRdb copy retains only in-frame clones and omits some. The sample contains some 150,000 clones, just over 90% of which appear only once. Sample: PBMCs. The origin of the receptors is a man aged 18-30 years in good health and CMV-seronegative. Each CDR3 is given without its conserved first and last residue.

J gene	V gene	CDR3 protein
TRBJ2-7	TRBV25-1	ASSAGTGHYEQY
TRBJ1-1	TRBV29-1	SVEGAIEAF
TRBJ1-2	TRBV6-5	ASSYPPTGHYGYT
TRBJ2-7	TRBV27	ASSLGTGQRYEQY
TRBJ2-2	TRBV5-1	ASSPGLAVNTGELF
TRBJ2-5	TRBV6-6	ASNLDFQETQY
TRBJ1-4	TRBV7-2	ASSVRQGQNEKLF
TRBJ1-6	TRBV10-3	AAQAGTGISPLH
TRBJ1-1	TRBV19	ASSTDINWNTEAF
TRBJ2-3	TRBV6-1	ASSVKLAGVADTQY
TRBJ1-2	TRBV10-3	AIMGPSYGYT
TRBJ2-3	TRBV9	ASGGGNTDTQY
TRBJ2-7	TRBV21-1	ASSKGGGTSG
TRBJ2-2	TRBV2	ASSEGLAGTGELF
TRBJ2-1	TRBV6-5	ASSYSAETYNEQF
TRBJ2-4	TRBV6-5	ASRRQGGDIQY
TRBJ1-2	TRBV7-8	ASSLGGQTNGYT
TRBJ2-2	TRBV27	ASSFRVTGELF
TRBJ2-1	TRBV6-5	ASRGTSREQF
TRBJ2-7	TRBV9	ASSVGQGAYEQY
TRBJ2-7	TRBV15	ATSAQVSYEQY
TRBJ1-2	TRBV21-1	ASSSRDRNYGYT
TRBJ1-1	TRBV5-6	ASSLPGRQSNTEAF
TRBJ1-1	TRBV30	AWVGAGNTEAF
TRBJ2-3	TRBV9	ASSVDTSGLAGALDTQY
TRBJ1-1	TRBV30	AWSGDRLNTEAF
TRBJ1-3	TRBV30	AWTRQAGNTIY
TRBJ2-1	TRBV15	ATSRRAGYNEQF
TRBJ1-2	TRBV7-9	ASSLPLDYGYT
TRBJ1-5	TRBV19	ASSIRTGGGGNQPQH
TRBJ1-4	TRBV30	AWNHRGQEKLF
TRBJ1-1	TRBV29-1	SGRQGMNTEAF